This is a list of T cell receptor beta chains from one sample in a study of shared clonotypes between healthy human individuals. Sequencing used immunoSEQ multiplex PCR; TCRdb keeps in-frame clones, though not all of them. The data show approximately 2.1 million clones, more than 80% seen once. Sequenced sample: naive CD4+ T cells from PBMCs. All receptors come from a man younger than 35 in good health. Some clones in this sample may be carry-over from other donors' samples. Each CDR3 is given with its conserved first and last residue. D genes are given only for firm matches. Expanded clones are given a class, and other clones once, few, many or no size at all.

CDR3: CASSPGTAGAYEQYF; DNA: TGTGCCAGCAGCCCCGGGACGGCGGGAGCCTACGAGCAGTACTTC; size: -; D: TRBD2; J: TRBJ2-7; V: TRBV6-5
CDR3: CASRADRVNTEAFF; DNA: TGTGCCAGCAGGGCCGACAGGGTGAACACTGAAGCTTTCTTT; size: -; D: TRBD1; J: TRBJ1-1; V: TRBV28
CDR3: CASSLSEKLFF; DNA: TGTGCCAGCAGTCTGAGTGAAAAACTGTTTTTT; size: few; D: -; J: TRBJ1-4; V: TRBV28
CDR3: CASSLGQLNTEAFF; DNA: TGTGCCAGCAGTTTAGGACAGTTAAACACTGAAGCTTTCTTT; size: few; D: -; J: TRBJ1-1; V: TRBV28
CDR3: CASSNGQGRNYEQYF; DNA: TGCGCCAGCAGCAACGGACAGGGGCGAAACTACGAGCAGTACTTC; size: -; D: TRBD1; J: TRBJ2-7; V: TRBV5-1
CDR3: CASTLTNEQGLAFF; DNA: TGCGCCAGCACCCTCACAAACGAACAGGGATTGGCTTTCTTT; size: -; D: -; J: TRBJ1-1; V: TRBV5-1
CDR3: CSARDVGELFF; DNA: TGCAGTGCTAGAGACGTCGGGGAGCTGTTTTTT; size: -; D: -; J: TRBJ2-2; V: TRBV20-1
CDR3: CASSRDRLAGNTIYF; DNA: TGTGCCAGCAGCCGTGACAGGCTGGCTGGAAACACCATATATTTT; size: -; D: -; J: TRBJ1-3; V: TRBV6-5
CDR3: CASSFRDRGPSGYTF; DNA: TGTGCCAGCAGCTTCCGGGACAGGGGGCCATCTGGCTACACCTTC; size: -; D: TRBD1; J: TRBJ1-2; V: TRBV5-6
CDR3: CASSLARPDTDTQYF; DNA: TGCGCCAGCAGCTTGGCCAGGCCCGACACAGATACGCAGTATTTT; size: once; D: -; J: TRBJ2-3; V: TRBV5-1
CDR3: CASIRGDGANVLTF; DNA: TGCGCCAGCATACGGGGAGACGGGGCCAACGTCCTGACTTTC; size: -; D: -; J: TRBJ2-6; V: TRBV5-1
CDR3: CASSLPLPPGGELFF; DNA: TGTGCCAGTAGTCTTCCCCTCCCTCCGGGCGGGGAGCTGTTTTTT; size: -; D: -; J: TRBJ2-2; V: TRBV19
CDR3: CASSARMRGNTIYF; DNA: TGTGCCAGCAGCGCTCGGATGCGAGGAAACACCATATATTTT; size: -; D: -; J: TRBJ1-3; V: TRBV7-9
CDR3: CASSAQGYGELFF; DNA: TGTGCCAGCAGCGCGCAGGGGTACGGGGAGCTGTTTTTT; size: -; D: -; J: TRBJ2-2; V: TRBV9
CDR3: CASSSSRSGELFF; DNA: TGTGCCAGCAGCTCCAGCCGAAGCGGGGAGCTGTTTTTT; size: -; D: -; J: TRBJ2-2; V: TRBV7-3